These 8 T cell receptor beta chains came from one sample sequenced in a study of blood T cells in healthy people across ages. It was with a sample-barcoded 5' primer and a J-beta primer mix that a second PCR of about 6 to 11 cycles was run. TCRdb analysed the 5' RACE reads with MiXCR anew, one entry per CDR3 protein. The table shows over 600,000 distinct CDR3 sequences, with roughly three fifths occurring only once. Material: blood. These receptor sequences come from a man aged 35-49 years in good health.

This chain links TRBV20-1 with TRBJ2-7, with TRBD2 identical over 7 bases. Per the germline V gene, CDR1 is DFQATT and CDR2 is SNEGSKA (reference sequence). V lost 7 bases and J lost 2; bases outside the gene matches: 8. The CDR3 runs to 13 residues. The CDR3 region is CSVPGGSPYEQYF. For the CDR3, the DNA is TGCAGTGTTCCGGGAGGATCACCCTACGAGCAGTACTTC.

This clonotype was seen a handful of times. The chain joins TRBV25-1 to TRBJ1-2; a weak D match, TRBD1 (6 bases). This CDR3 contains 15 residues. With 2 bases removed from V and 2 bases from J, the gap between germline ends came to 12 bases. CDR1 MGHDK and CDR2 SYGVNS come from the germline V gene. The CDR3 spells CASSEGGGSNYGYTF. The CDR3 DNA reads TGTGCCAGCAGTGAAGGCGGGGGCAGCAACTATGGCTACACCTTC.

This clonotype was counted a single time. This sequence joins TRBV2 and TRBJ2-5, with 12 bases aligning to TRBD1. J lost 5 bases, V lost 3 bases, and 7 bases had no gene match. Germline values: CDR1 SNHLY, CDR2 FYNNEI. There are 16 residues in the CDR3. CDR3 in DNA: TGTGCCAGCAGTGATCCGGGACAGGGGGCCCGGGAGACCCAGTACTTC. Protein sequence: CASSDPGQGARETQYF.

The CDR3 sequence is CASSPTRPGAGGPTDTQYF. CDR3 coding DNA: TGTGCCAGCTCACCAACTCGCCCAGGAGCGGGGGGGCCTACAGATACGCAGTATTTT. The rearrangement uses TRBV18 and TRBJ2-3; 10 bases fit TRBD2. V trimming: 2 bases; J trimming: 3 bases; junction bases outside the gene matches: 14. Germline assignment: CDR1 KGHSH and CDR2 LQKENI. The length of the CDR3 is 19 residues. Complete variable domain (other parts from reference TRBV18 and TRBJ2-3): NAGVMQNPRHLVRRRGQEARLRCSPMKGHSHVYWYRQLPEEGLKFMVYLQKENIIDESGMPKERFSAEFPKEGPSILRIQQVVRGDSAAYFCASSPTRPGAGGPTDTQYFGPGTRLTVL.

The chain carries TRBV10-3 and TRBJ1-4; possibly TRBD1 for D (6 bases). CDR1 is ENHRY, CDR2 SYGVKD, per germline. Between the trimmed V and J ends, which lost 0 bases and 5 bases, there was a span of 7 bases. The CDR3 length is 14 residues. CDR3 sequence: CAISESRGNEKLFF. In nucleotides, the CDR3 is TGTGCCATCAGTGAGTCCAGGGGCAATGAAAAACTGTTTTTT.

This chain links TRBV27 with TRBJ2-5, with D uncertain. Germline V gives CDR1 MNHEY, CDR2 SMNVEV (reference sequence). V shed 6 bases and J shed 5 bases, with 22 bases lying between them. The length of the CDR3 is 16 residues. The DNA of the CDR3 is TGTGCCAGCAGGAGCTCCGCACAGCCCATCGGGGAGACCCAGTACTTC. Amino acid sequence: CASRSSAQPIGETQYF.

J is TRBJ2-1 and V is TRBV24-1; possible D gene TRBD1, 6 bases. Germline V gene sequence: CDR1 KGHDR, CDR2 SFDVKD. The CDR3 extends over 16 amino acids. The germline V and J ends were trimmed by 2 bases and 2 bases, with 12 bases remaining between them. The CDR3 spells CATSDSDSSPYNEQFF. In nucleotides, the CDR3 is TGTGCCACCAGTGATTCGGACAGTTCACCCTACAATGAGCAGTTCTTC.

This clonotype was seen only a few times. This chain links TRBV29-1 with TRBJ2-5; TRBD1 agrees at 8 bases. From germline, CDR1 is SQVTM and CDR2 ANQGSEA. V lost 4 bases to trimming and J lost 9 bases; unmatched junction nucleotides: 13. The CDR3 has 14 residues. The CDR3 coding sequence is TGCAGCGTTGGGTTGACAGGGGTGATCGGGGCCCAGTACTTC. Encoded protein: CSVGLTGVIGAQYF.